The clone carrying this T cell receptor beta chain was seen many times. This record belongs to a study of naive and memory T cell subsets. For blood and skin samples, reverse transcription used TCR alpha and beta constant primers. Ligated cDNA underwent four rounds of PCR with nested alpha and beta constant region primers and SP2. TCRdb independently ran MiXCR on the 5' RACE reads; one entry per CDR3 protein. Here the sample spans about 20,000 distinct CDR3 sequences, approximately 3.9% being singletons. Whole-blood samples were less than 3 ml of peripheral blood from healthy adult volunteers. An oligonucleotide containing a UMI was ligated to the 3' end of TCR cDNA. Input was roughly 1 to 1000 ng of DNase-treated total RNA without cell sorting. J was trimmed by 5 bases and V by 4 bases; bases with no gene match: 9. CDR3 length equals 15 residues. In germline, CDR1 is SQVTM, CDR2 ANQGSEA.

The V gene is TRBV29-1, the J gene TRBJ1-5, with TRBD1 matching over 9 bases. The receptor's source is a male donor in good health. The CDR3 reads CSVGLTGGGDQPQHF. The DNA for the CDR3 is TGCAGCGTTGGGCTAACAGGGGGCGGCGATCAGCCCCAGCATTTT.